A selection of T cell receptor beta chains follows, all from one sample in a study of beta chain features in type 1 diabetes. Method: immunoSEQ multiplex PCR; TCRdb's copy keeps in-frame clones and lacks some. Among roughly 170,000 clones listed, approximately 13% were seen once. The sample was central memory CD4+ T cells from blood. These receptors came from a woman between 18 and 29 years old in good health. CDR3s include the opening cysteine and the closing phenylalanine or tryptophan. A D gene is named only where the DNA matches it firmly. The size field is filled for only some rows; it gives once, few, many or a size class.

TRBD2	TRBV5-4	NA	TRBJ2-1	17	TGTGCCAGCAGCCCTCTCGGGGGGGGGAACCCCTACAATGAGCAGTTCTTC	CASSPLGGGNPYNEQFF
NA	TRBV6-5	NA	TRBJ2-7	15	TGTGCCAGCAGTCGCATAGGAGGGGGCAACTACGAGCAGTACTTC	CASSRIGGGNYEQYF
TRBD2	TRBV5-6	NA	TRBJ2-5	12	TGTGCCAGCAGCTCCAAGGGACTAGCGGGGAACTTC	CASSSKGLAGNF
TRBD1	TRBV18	NA	TRBJ1-1	15	TGTGCCAGCTCACCTGCTGGACAGGGGAACACTGAAGCTTTCTTT	CASSPAGQGNTEAFF
TRBD2	TRBV28	few	TRBJ2-3	15	TGTGCCAGTCGACTAGCGGGAGGGGGCACAGATACGCAGTATTTT	CASRLAGGGTDTQYF
TRBD2	TRBV30	NA	TRBJ2-2	15	TGTGCCTGGAGCCGAGCGGGAGGGGTCACCGGGGAGCTGTTTTTT	CAWSRAGGVTGELFF
NA	TRBV2	few	TRBJ2-2	15	TGTGCCAGCAGTGATAGGGGCAGGGTCACCGGGGAGCTGTTTTTT	CASSDRGRVTGELFF
TRBD2	TRBV13	NA	TRBJ2-7	15	TGTGCCAGCAGCCCCATGGGTAGCGGGACCTACGAGCAGTACTTC	CASSPMGSGTYEQYF
TRBD1	TRBV30	NA	TRBJ1-1	13	TGTGCCTGGAGTGTATTAGGGACAGGGGAAGCTTTCTTT	CAWSVLGTGEAFF
NA	TRBV18	NA	TRBJ2-1	15	TGTGCCAGCTCACCACCTAGCTCATCGATTAATGAGCAGTTCTTC	CASSPPSSSINEQFF